A single sample gave rise to the 27 T cell receptor beta chains below, sequenced in a study of blood T cell repertoires in COVID-19. The method was immunoSEQ multiplex PCR; TCRdb's version includes in-frame clones alone and lacks a portion of them. The sample lists about 210,000 clones; around 89% were seen once. Sequenced: peripheral blood. The receptors shown here come from a woman aged 40 to 50 with acute or convalescent COVID-19.

Comment on this clone: The same CDR3 can be traced to other DNA sequences in this sample. The chain carries TRBV2 and TRBJ1-1; tentative D call: TRBD1 (6 bases). Germline V CDR1 and CDR2: SNHLY, FYNNEI. V was clipped by 7 bases and J by 1 base, with 10 bases between them. The CDR3 is 13 amino acids. CDR3 in amino acids: CASTQGQNTEAFF. The CDR3 DNA is TGTGCCAGCACACAGGGACAGAACACTGAAGCTTTCTTT.

The chain is built from TRBV5-1 and TRBJ1-1; D is possibly TRBD1 (6 bases). The germline V and J ends were trimmed by 4 bases and 1 base, with 14 bases remaining between them. CDR3 length: 15 amino acids. Germline CDR1 SGHRS, CDR2 YFSETQ. In nucleotides, the CDR3 is TGCGCCAGCAGCGCCATACAGGGAAGGAACACTGAAGCTTTCTTT. This encodes CASSAIQGRNTEAFF.

The gene calls are TRBV5-8 and TRBJ1-6; 8 bases align to TRBD1. The CDR3 has 15 residues. Germline V gene lookup returns CDR1 SGHTS and CDR2 YDEGEE. The junction had 9 bases not matched to a gene; V was cut back by 4 bases and J by 9 bases. CDR3 region: CASSPWQGAASPLHF. CDR3 coding DNA: TGTGCCAGCAGCCCTTGGCAGGGGGCCGCTTCACCCCTCCACTTT.

V and J are TRBV5-6 and TRBJ1-2; D is undetermined. CDR1 is SGHDT and CDR2 is YYEEEE in the germline V gene. This CDR3 has 13 residues. Trimming pared 3 bases from V and 8 bases from J, leaving 14 bases between. CDR3 DNA: TGTGCCAGCAGCTCCCTGTGGGAGAGCGGCTACACCTTC. Protein sequence: CASSSLWESGYTF.

J is TRBJ2-3 and V is TRBV2, with D perhaps matching TRBD2 (7 bases). The CDR3 loop spans 15 amino acids. V was trimmed by 7 bases and J by 5 bases, leaving 19 bases between them. The germline CDR1 and CDR2 sequences are SNHLY and FYNNEI. The CDR3 DNA reads as TGTGCCAGCAAAAAGGGGGGGGCGGGCGAAGATACGCAGTATTTT. It specifies CASKKGGAGEDTQYF. Full variable domain (outside the CDR3, taken from reference TRBV2 and TRBJ2-3): EPEVTQTPSHQVTQMGQEVILRCVPISNHLYFYWYRQILGQKVEFLVSFYNNEISEKSEIFDDQFSVERPDGSNFTLKIRSTKLEDSAMYFCASKKGGAGEDTQYFGPGTRLTVL.

The V gene is TRBV3-1 (or the pseudogene TRBV3-2), the J gene TRBJ1-1; maybe TRBD1 (5 bases). Trimming took 0 bases from V and 5 from J, leaving 10 bases between them. The CDR3 is 14 amino acids. CDR1 is LGHDT and CDR2 is YNNKEL in the germline V gene (reference sequence). CDR3 nucleotides: TGTGCCAGCAGCCAAGAGTTCCGGGGGACTGAAGCTTTCTTT. This translates into CASSQEFRGTEAFF.

This chain uses TRBV3-1 (or the pseudogene TRBV3-2) with TRBJ2-5; 9 bases align to TRBD1. Trimming cost V 2 bases and J 7 bases; bases outside gene matches: 26. The CDR3 totals 21 residues. Looked up from germline, CDR1 is LGHDT and CDR2 is YNNKEL (reference sequence). The DNA for the CDR3 is TGTGCCAGCAGCCAACCACCCCCGGGACAGGGAGGCAAGGCCCAACACGCGACCCAGTACTTC. Translating it yields CASSQPPPGQGGKAQHATQYF.

The V and J genes are TRBV2 and TRBJ1-5; D may be TRBD1 (5 bases). Germline CDR1 SNHLY, CDR2 FYNNEI. The V end lost 7 bases, the J end lost 4 bases, and 20 bases lay between the germline ends. This CDR3 region has 16 residues. CDR3 residues: CASTRNQGNGNQPQHF. CDR3 coding DNA: TGTGCCAGCACCAGAAATCAGGGAAACGGAAATCAGCCCCAGCATTTT.

V is TRBV9 and J is TRBJ1-2; D is unclear. Germline CDR1 is SGDLS and CDR2 is YYNGEE. The V and J ends lost 4 bases and 0 bases respectively, with 4 bases between them. The CDR3 covers 12 residues. CDR3 bases: TGTGCCAGCAGCCGTTCTAACTATGGCTACACCTTC. Translated: CASSRSNYGYTF.

This rearrangement joins TRBV29-1 to TRBJ2-1; 9 bases line up with TRBD1. The CDR3 sequence is 14 residues long. Germline trimming cut 2 bases from V and 7 bases from J; bases unmatched to any gene: 6. The germline V gene has CDR1 SQVTM and CDR2 ANQGSEA. CDR3 protein: CSVELGQGTNEQFF. In nucleotides, the CDR3 is TGCAGCGTTGAATTGGGACAGGGAACAAATGAGCAGTTCTTC.

A single count supports this clone. The CDR3 region has the DNA TGTGCCATCAGTGAGTCGACTCCGGCGGGGGGGATCACAGATACGCAGTATTTT. Translating gives CAISESTPAGGITDTQYF. The chain employs TRBV10-3 and TRBJ2-3; 9 bases agree with TRBD2. Germline trimming cut 0 bases from V and 2 bases from J; bases unmatched to any gene: 9. Germline CDR1 ENHRY, CDR2 SYGVKD. CDR3 length: 18 residues.

The chain couples TRBV4-1 to TRBJ1-1; no reliable D call. CDR1 is MGHRA and CDR2 is YSYEKL in the germline V gene. Deletions cut 6 bases from V and 1 base from J, with 6 bases between. There are 12 residues in the CDR3. The CDR3: CASRAQNTEAFF. The CDR3 DNA reads as TGCGCCAGCAGGGCCCAGAACACTGAAGCTTTCTTT.

In its sample, this clone was seen once. The V and J genes are TRBV21-1 and TRBJ1-1; TRBD1, the D gene given by the table, was not confirmed from the DNA. TRBV21-1 is a listed pseudogene. The CDR3 sequence is 18 residues long. CDR3 nucleotide sequence: TGTGCCAGCAGCACCATGGGGACACGACCCTTGTGGGGCACTGAAGCTTTCTTT. Protein: CASSTMGTRPLWGTEAFF.

This clone was seen once. The chain combines TRBV25-1 with TRBJ1-4; 7 bases are shared with TRBD1. V shed 5 bases, J shed 4 bases, and the junction held 7 bases outside the gene matches. This CDR3 has 15 residues. Germline loops: CDR1 MGHDK, CDR2 SYGVNS. Written as DNA, the CDR3 is TGTGCCAGCAGTACCGACAGGGAGTTTAATGAAAAACTGTTTTTT. It translates to CASSTDREFNEKLFF.

The chain has TRBV9 and TRBJ1-1; 10 bases match TRBD1. Germline trimming cut 2 bases from V and 3 bases from J; bases unmatched to any gene: 4. CDR1 is SGDLS and CDR2 is YYNGEE in the germline V gene. The length of the CDR3 is 15 residues. The CDR3 nucleotides are TGTGCCAGCAGCGTTGCTGACAGGGGGCACACTGAAGCTTTCTTT. Translation: CASSVADRGHTEAFF. Full variable domain (outside the CDR3, taken from reference TRBV9 and TRBJ1-1): DSGVTQTPKHLITATGQRVTLRCSPRSGDLSVYWYQQSLDQGLQFLIQYYNGEERAKGNILERFSAQQFPDLHSELNLSSLELGDSALYFCASSVADRGHTEAFFGQGTRLTVV.

This clone was detected once. The genes are TRBV6-5 and TRBJ2-1, with a weak D call TRBD2 (5 bases). Trimming pared 2 bases from V and 3 bases from J, leaving 14 bases between. Germline V gene lookup returns CDR1 MNHEY and CDR2 SVGAGI. This CDR3 comprises 16 residues. The CDR3 DNA is TGTGCCAGCAGTTACCCCTTCACGGGATTCTACAATGAGCAGTTCTTC. Translated: CASSYPFTGFYNEQFF.

This chain joins TRBV3-1 (or the pseudogene TRBV3-2) and TRBJ1-1; D perhaps matches TRBD1 (6 bases). The CDR3 is made up of 14 amino acids. Trimming pared 1 base from V and 7 bases from J, leaving 13 bases between. Germline V gene data show CDR1 as LGHDT and CDR2 as YNNKEL (reference sequence). The CDR3 spells CASSQVSSGVEAFF. The DNA of the CDR3 is TGTGCCAGCAGCCAAGTCTCTTCAGGGGTTGAAGCTTTCTTT.

The chain couples TRBV7-8 to TRBJ1-2; 7 bases align to TRBD1. This CDR3 has 13 residues. Germline V CDR1 and CDR2: SGHVS, FQNEAQ. V lost 5 bases, J lost 4 bases, and 4 bases stayed unmatched. The chain's CDR3 is CASSQGGSYGYTF. The DNA of the CDR3 is TGTGCCAGCAGCCAGGGGGGGAGCTATGGCTACACCTTC.

The CDR3 reads CASGQGDGYTF. CDR3 coding DNA: TGTGCCAGCGGACAGGGCGACGGCTACACCTTC. This chain uses TRBV12-3 or TRBV12-4 with TRBJ1-2; 8 bases are shared with TRBD1. This CDR3 region has 11 residues. With V trimmed by 8 bases and J by 8 bases, 4 bases remained unmatched.

CDR3 loop: CASSKSGQGNTEAFF. The CDR3, as DNA: TGTGCCAGCAGCAAATCGGGACAGGGGAACACTGAAGCTTTCTTT. The chain employs TRBV7-2 and TRBJ1-1; 9 positions match TRBD1. Germline V CDR1 and CDR2: SGHTA, FQGNSA. This CDR3 comprises 15 residues. Trimming took 5 bases from V and 1 from J; bases not matched to a gene: 5.

The CDR3 DNA reads as TGTGCCAGCAGTTACCCTCGCGTCGGCGGCGAAACCTTC. It is translated as CASSYPRVGGETF. V is TRBV6-5 and J is TRBJ1-2; D remains ambiguous. V lost 2 bases to trimming and J lost 14 bases, with 18 bases between them. Germline V lookup: CDR1 MNHEY, CDR2 SVGAGI. The CDR3 contains 13 residues.

This chain links TRBV4-1 with TRBJ1-6, with D tentatively TRBD1 (6 bases). Germline CDR1 and CDR2: MGHRA and YSYEKL. The CDR3 has 17 residues. Trimming pared 5 bases from V and 3 bases from J, leaving 17 bases between. This CDR3 is CASSKSDSRSYNSPLHF. CDR3 bases: TGCGCCAGCAGCAAGTCGGACAGCCGCAGCTATAATTCACCCCTCCACTTT.

This chain links TRBV27 with TRBJ1-5, with 7 bases fitting TRBD1. The CDR3 is 14 amino acids. Germline-derived CDR1 and CDR2 are MNHEY and SMNVEV (reference sequence). Trimming removed 5 bases from V and 2 bases from J; junction bases left unmatched: 3. DNA of the CDR3: TGTGCCAGCAGTGCGACAGGGCGCAATCAGCCCCAGCATTTT. It specifies CASSATGRNQPQHF.

V usage is TRBV3-1 (or the pseudogene TRBV3-2) and J usage is TRBJ2-3, with 8 positions matching TRBD1. The germline V gene encodes CDR1 LGHDT and CDR2 YNNKEL (reference sequence). This CDR3 contains 16 residues. The V gene end was trimmed by 1 base and the J gene end by 0 bases; junction bases not matched to a gene: 3. CDR3 nucleotide sequence: TGTGCCAGCAGCCAAGGGACAGGGCATAGCACAGATACGCAGTATTTT. Amino acid sequence: CASSQGTGHSTDTQYF.

The genes are TRBV7-9 and TRBJ2-5; D gene unclear. This CDR3 is 14 amino acids long. From germline, CDR1 is SEHNR and CDR2 FQNEAQ (reference sequence). Between the trimmed V and J ends, which lost 3 bases and 1 base, there was a span of 9 bases. This chain's CDR3 is CASSFEATQETQYF. The CDR3 region has the DNA TGTGCCAGCAGCTTTGAGGCTACCCAAGAGACCCAGTACTTC.

This chain connects TRBV5-5 to TRBJ1-1; TRBD1 is a possible D gene (5 bases). CDR1 is SGHKS, CDR2 YYEKEE, per germline (reference sequence). Trimming took off 3 bases at V and 1 base at J, with 7 bases between the two ends. CDR3 length: 13 residues. Here the CDR3 reads CASSWGSNTEAFF. The DNA of the CDR3 is TGTGCCAGCAGCTGGGGCTCGAACACTGAAGCTTTCTTT.

This clone was counted between two and nine times. V gene TRBV7-3 combines with J gene TRBJ1-5; 7 positions match TRBD1. The CDR3 contains 15 residues. V lost 5 bases, J lost 2 bases, and 6 bases stayed unmatched. The germline V gene encodes CDR1 SGHTA and CDR2 FQGTGA. Here the CDR3 reads CASSKGTVRNQPQHF. The CDR3 DNA reads as TGTGCCAGCAGCAAAGGGACAGTCCGCAATCAGCCCCAGCATTTT. Filled out from reference TRBV7-3 and TRBJ1-5, the complete variable domain reads GAGVSQTPSNKVTEKGKYVELRCDPISGHTALYWYRQSLGQGPEFLIYFQGTGAADDSGLPNDRFFAVRPEGSVSTLKIQRTERGDSAVYLCASSKGTVRNQPQHFGDGTRLSIL.